Here is one TCR beta chain with its context. The sample belongs to a study of blood T cell repertoires in COVID-19. The method was immunoSEQ multiplex PCR; TCRdb's version includes in-frame clones alone and lacks a portion of them. The table has roughly 260,000 clones, about nine tenths seen once; the top ten hold 0.95% to 1.5%. Germline assignment: CDR1 SEHNR and CDR2 FQNEAQ (reference sequence). This CDR3 has 15 amino acids. Trimming took off 5 bases at V and 0 bases at J, with 14 bases between the two ends. This clonotype originated in a human donor in a cohort exposed to, infected with or recovered from COVID-19 (not recorded which). The donor label of this sample is uncertain. Sequenced input: PBMCs or T cells enriched from blood (not recorded which). V and J are TRBV7-9 and TRBJ2-7, with D possibly being TRBD2 (5 bases). CDR3 coding DNA: TGTGCCAGCAGCGAGACCCGGGGTAACTCCTACGAGCAGTACTTC. Its protein is CASSETRGNSYEQYF.